The next 6 T cell receptor beta chains were all read from a single sample in a study of blood T cell repertoires in COVID-19. TCRdb's copy holds only in-frame clones and misses some; the assay was immunoSEQ multiplex PCR. Found here are some 200,000 clones, about 83% of them singletons; the top ten hold roughly 3.7%. The sample was peripheral blood. The receptors stem from a young man with active or convalescent COVID-19.

V and J are TRBV4-2 and TRBJ2-1; D uncertain. Per germline, CDR1 LGHNA and CDR2 YNFKEQ. V was trimmed by 0 bases and J by 6 bases, leaving 6 bases between them. The CDR3 has 13 amino acids. The CDR3 region has the DNA TGTGCCAGCAGCCAAGAGGTCGGCAATGAGCAGTTCTTC. This gives the protein CASSQEVGNEQFF.

CDR3 DNA sequence: TGTGCCAGCAGCGGTGGACAGGGCGGAGCCTATGGCTACACCTTC. Amino acids: CASSGGQGGAYGYTF. V and J are TRBV13 and TRBJ1-2, with 8 bases lining up with TRBD1. The J segment lost 4 bases and the V segment lost 5 bases, leaving 9 bases of the junction unmatched. Germline assignment: CDR1 PRHDT and CDR2 FYEKMQ (reference sequence). There are 15 residues in the CDR3.

This chain links TRBV11-2 with TRBJ2-7, with TRBD1 identical over 7 bases. The germline V gene has CDR1 SGHAT and CDR2 FQNNGV. Germline trimming cut 5 bases from V and 2 bases from J; bases unmatched to any gene: 12. The CDR3 contains 16 residues. The CDR3 bases are TGTGCCAGCAGCAGAATATACAGGGGCCCAACCTACGAGCAGTACTTC. Its translation: CASSRIYRGPTYEQYF.

This clone was counted once. The rearrangement links TRBV28 to TRBJ2-1; perhaps TRBD2 as D (7 bases). The CDR3 is 15 residues long. The V end lost 5 bases, the J end lost 3 bases, and 14 bases lay between the germline ends. Germline V lookup: CDR1 MDHEN, CDR2 SYDVKM. The CDR3 sequence is CASSKLGGGYNEQFF. In nucleotides, the CDR3 is TGTGCCAGCAGTAAACTAGGGGGGGGCTACAATGAGCAGTTCTTC.

Concerning this clone: The junction does not match germline at one end; this may be a read error. V gene TRBV7-9 combines with J gene TRBJ1-2, with 7 bases fitting TRBD1. CDR1 and CDR2 from the germline V gene are SEHNR and FQNEAQ (reference sequence). The CDR3 totals 11 residues. This CDR3 reads CASSPRDRPFF. CDR3 in DNA: TGTGCCAGCAGCCCACGGGACAGACCTTTCTTC.

The rearrangement uses TRBV5-1 and TRBJ1-4, with D hard to call. Trimming took off 0 bases at V and 4 bases at J, with 7 bases between the two ends. The CDR3 has 14 residues. Per germline, CDR1 SGHRS and CDR2 YFSETQ. In DNA form, the CDR3 reads TGCGCCAGCAGCTTGGGCGGGTATAATGAAAAACTGTTTTTT. Translating it yields CASSLGGYNEKLFF. The complete variable domain, with remaining parts taken from reference TRBV5-1 and TRBJ1-4, reads KAGVTQTPRYLIKTRGQQVTLSCSPISGHRSVSWYQQTPGQGLQFLFEYFSETQRNKGNFPGRFSGRQFSNSRSEMNVSTLELGDSALYLCASSLGGYNEKLFFGSGTQLSVL.